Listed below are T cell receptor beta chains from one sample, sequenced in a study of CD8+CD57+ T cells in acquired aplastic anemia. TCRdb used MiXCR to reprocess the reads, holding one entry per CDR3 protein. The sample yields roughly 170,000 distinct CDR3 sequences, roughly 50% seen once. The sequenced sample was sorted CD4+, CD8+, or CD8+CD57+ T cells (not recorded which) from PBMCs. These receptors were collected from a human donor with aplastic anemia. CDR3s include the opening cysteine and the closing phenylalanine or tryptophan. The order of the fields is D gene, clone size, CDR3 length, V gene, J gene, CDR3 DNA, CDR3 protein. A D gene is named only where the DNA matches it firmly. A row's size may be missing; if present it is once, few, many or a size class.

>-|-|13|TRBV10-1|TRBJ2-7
TGCGCCAGCGCCCCACAGGTAGCGAGCGAGCAGTACTTC
CASAPQVASEQYF
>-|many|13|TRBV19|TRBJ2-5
TGTGCCAGTAGCCCAGAAACCCAAGAGGCCCAGTACTTC
CASSPETQEAQYF
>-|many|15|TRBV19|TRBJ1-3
TGTGCCAGTATAGAGTCGGCAGGGCCTGGAAACACCATATATTTT
CASIESAGPGNTIYF
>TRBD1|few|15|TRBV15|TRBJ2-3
TGTGCCACCAGCGGGGGACAGGAGAGCACAGATACGCAGTATTTT
CATSGGQESTDTQYF
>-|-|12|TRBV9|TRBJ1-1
TGTGCCAGCAGCGTAGCAGAGGGTGAAGCTTTCTTT
CASSVAEGEAFF
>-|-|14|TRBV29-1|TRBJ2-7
TGCAGCGTTGAAGATCAGACCAGATCCTACGAGCAGTACTTC
CSVEDQTRSYEQYF
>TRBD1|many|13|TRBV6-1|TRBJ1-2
TGTGCCAGCAGGAGACAGGGTTGGGAGGGCTACACCTTC
CASRRQGWEGYTF
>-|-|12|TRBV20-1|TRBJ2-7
TGCAGTGCTAGGCCCATATCCTACGAGCAGTACTTC
CSARPISYEQYF
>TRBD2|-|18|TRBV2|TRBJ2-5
TGTGCCAGCAGTGAAGCGACTAGCGGGGGGGCATCCGCCGAGACCCAGTACTTC
CASSEATSGGASAETQYF
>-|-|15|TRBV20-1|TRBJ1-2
TGCAGTGCTAGAGATGGGCGGGGAACTAACTATGGCTACACCTTC
CSARDGRGTNYGYTF
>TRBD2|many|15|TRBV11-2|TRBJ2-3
TGTGCCAGCAGCCCGTTGGGGGGGTCCACAGATACGCAGTATTTT
CASSPLGGSTDTQYF
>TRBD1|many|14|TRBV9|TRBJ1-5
TGTGCCAGCAGCCAGGACAGGGGGATCAAGGCCCAGCATTTT
CASSQDRGIKAQHF
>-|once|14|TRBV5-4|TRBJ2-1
TGTGCCAGCAGCTTGCAGTCGCGGGACAATGAGCAGTTCTTC
CASSLQSRDNEQFF
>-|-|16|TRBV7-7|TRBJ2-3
TGTGCCAGCAGCTTAGCGGGGGGGCTGGGGACAGATACGCAGTATTTT
CASSLAGGLGTDTQYF
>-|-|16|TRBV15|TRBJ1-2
TGTGCCACCAGCAGAGATGCCAGGGACCTTAGGGATGGCTACACCTTC
CATSRDARDLRDGYTF
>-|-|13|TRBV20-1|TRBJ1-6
TGCAGTGCTAGTGAAAGGGTAAATTCACCCCTCCACTTT
CSASERVNSPLHF
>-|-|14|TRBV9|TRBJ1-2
TGTGCCAGCAGCGTATTCGGGCGGGACTATGGCTACACCTTC
CASSVFGRDYGYTF
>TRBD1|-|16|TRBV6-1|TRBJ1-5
TGTGCCAGCAACTTAGACAGGGGAGCTGGGTATCAGCCCCAGCATTTT
CASNLDRGAGYQPQHF
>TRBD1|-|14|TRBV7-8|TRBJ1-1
TGTGCCAGCAGCTTAGGGGACAGGGGAACTGAAGCTTTCTTT
CASSLGDRGTEAFF
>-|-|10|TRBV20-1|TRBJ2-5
TGCAGTGCTAGAAACGGGACCCAGTACTTC
CSARNGTQYF
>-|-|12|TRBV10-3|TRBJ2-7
TGTGCCATCAAAGGGTCTACGTACGAGCAGTACTTC
CAIKGSTYEQYF
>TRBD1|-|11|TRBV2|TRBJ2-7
TGTGCCAGCAGTCTAAGGGACAGGCAGTACTTC
CASSLRDRQYF
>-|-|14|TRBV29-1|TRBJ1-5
TGCAGCGCCGGGGAAGGGGGAGGCAATCAGCCCCAGCATTTT
CSAGEGGGNQPQHF
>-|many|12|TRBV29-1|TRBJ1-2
TGCAGCGTCGGCACAGACTCGGGCGGCTACACCTTC
CSVGTDSGGYTF
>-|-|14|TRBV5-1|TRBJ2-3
TGCGCCAGCACCCGATCCGCCGGCGAGGATACGCAGTATTTT
CASTRSAGEDTQYF
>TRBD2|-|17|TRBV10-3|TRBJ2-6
TGTGCCAGCAGTGAGCGGGGGGGGTACTCTGGGGCCAACGTCCTGACTTTC
CASSERGGYSGANVLTF
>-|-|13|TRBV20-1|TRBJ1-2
TGCAGTGCTCCTCCCGCACTTAACTATGGCTACACCTTC
CSAPPALNYGYTF
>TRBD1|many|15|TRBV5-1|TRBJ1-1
TGCGCCAGCAGACCCACAAACAGGGGGAGCACTGAAGCTTTCTTT
CASRPTNRGSTEAFF
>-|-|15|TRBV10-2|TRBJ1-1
TGCGCCAGCAGTGAGTTCGGGAGCCCGGGCACTGAAGCTTTCTTT
CASSEFGSPGTEAFF
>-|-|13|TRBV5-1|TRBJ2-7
TGCGCCAGCAGCTTGGATATGCGCTACGAGCAGTACTTC
CASSLDMRYEQYF
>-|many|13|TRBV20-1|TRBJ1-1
TGCAGAACAGGACAGTTAATGAACACTGAAGCTTTCTTT
CRTGQLMNTEAFF
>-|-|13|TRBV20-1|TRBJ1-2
TGCAGTGCTAGAGATTGGATTAACTATGGCTACACCTTC
CSARDWINYGYTF
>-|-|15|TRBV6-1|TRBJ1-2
TGTGCCAGCAGTGACAGGACAGCGTTAGGGCATGGCTACACCTTC
CASSDRTALGHGYTF
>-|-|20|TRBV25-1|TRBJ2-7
TGTGCCAGCAGAAATCCTAAGGTTACAAATCTCGGACAGAATACCTACGAGCAGTACTTC
CASRNPKVTNLGQNTYEQYF
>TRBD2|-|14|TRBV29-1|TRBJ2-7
TGCAGCGTCGACCCGGGACTAGGAGACTACGAGCAGTACTTC
CSVDPGLGDYEQYF
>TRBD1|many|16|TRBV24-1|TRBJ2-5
TGTGCCACCAGTGATTTAGGGACAGGGAGGTCAGAGACCCAGTACTTC
CATSDLGTGRSETQYF
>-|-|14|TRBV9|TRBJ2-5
TGTGCCAGCAGCGTGGGGGGTTACCAAGAGACCCAGTACTTC
CASSVGGYQETQYF
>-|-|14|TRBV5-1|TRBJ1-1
TGCGCCAGCAGCTTAACGTCTTTGGACACTGGAGCTTTCTTT
CASSLTSLDTGAFF
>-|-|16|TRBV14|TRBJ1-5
TGTGCCAGCAGCCAAGCCGGACACCGCCCCAATCAGCCCCAGCATTTT
CASSQAGHRPNQPQHF
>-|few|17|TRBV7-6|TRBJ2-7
TGTGCCAGCAGCTTAGCGCGGGGCCGGGGTTCCTCCTACGAGCAGTACTTC
CASSLARGRGSSYEQYF
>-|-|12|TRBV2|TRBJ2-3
TGTGCCAGCGGGGCAAGGACAGATACGCAGTATTTT
CASGARTDTQYF
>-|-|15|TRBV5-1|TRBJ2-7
TGCGCCAGCAGCTCAGCTCTGAGCGGTACCTACGAGCAGTACTTC
CASSSALSGTYEQYF
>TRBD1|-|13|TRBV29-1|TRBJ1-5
TGCAGCGTTCGGACAGGGTCTAATCAGCCCCAGCATTTT
CSVRTGSNQPQHF
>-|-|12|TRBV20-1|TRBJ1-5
TGCAGTGCTAGAGGCGGACGTCAGCCCCAGCATTTT
CSARGGRQPQHF
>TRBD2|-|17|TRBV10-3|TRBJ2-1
TGTGCCATCAGTGGACCAGCGGGGGGCCTTAGCTACAATGAGCAGTTCTTC
CAISGPAGGLSYNEQFF
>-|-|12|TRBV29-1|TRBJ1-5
TGCAGCGTTGAGATAGACGGACAGCCCCAGCATTTT
CSVEIDGQPQHF
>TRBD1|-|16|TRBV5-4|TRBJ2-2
TGTGCCAGCAGCTCGCCCTGGGACAGGGGTACCGGGGAGCTGTTTTTT
CASSSPWDRGTGELFF
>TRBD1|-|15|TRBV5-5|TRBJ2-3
TGTGCCAGCAGCTTGGAAGGGACAGACAAAGGGCCGCAGTATTTT
CASSLEGTDKGPQYF
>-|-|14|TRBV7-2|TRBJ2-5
TGTGCCAGCAGCTTAATGTGGGGGAAGGAGACCCAGTACTTC
CASSLMWGKETQYF
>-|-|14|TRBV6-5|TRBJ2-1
TGTGCCAGTAGTTACTCGAGCACCGTCGATGAGCAGTTCTTC
CASSYSSTVDEQFF
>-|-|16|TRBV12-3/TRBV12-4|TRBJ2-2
TGTGCCAGCAGTAGTTATTGGACCTCTAACACCGGGGAGCTGTTTTTT
CASSSYWTSNTGELFF
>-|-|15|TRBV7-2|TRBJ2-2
TGTGCCAGCAGCGAGCCGGGCCGGTACACCGGGGAGCTGTTTTTT
CASSEPGRYTGELFF
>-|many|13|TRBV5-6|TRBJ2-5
TGTGCCAGCAGCTTGGCTGGGGACGAGACCCAGTACTTC
CASSLAGDETQYF
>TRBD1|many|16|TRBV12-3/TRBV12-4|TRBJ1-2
TGTGCCAGCAGCTACACTACCGGACAGGGGGCCTATGGCTACACCTTC
CASSYTTGQGAYGYTF
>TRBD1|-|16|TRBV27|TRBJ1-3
TGTGCCAGCAACCCCCTTGGACAGGAGGGAGGAAACACCATATATTTT
CASNPLGQEGGNTIYF
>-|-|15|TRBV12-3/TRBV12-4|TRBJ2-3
TGTGCCAGCAGCTTAGGAGCCCTAGGGTTGGATACGCAGTATTTT
CASSLGALGLDTQYF